A selection of T cell receptor beta chains follows, all from one sample in a study of shared clonotypes between healthy human individuals. Profiling relied on immunoSEQ multiplex PCR, and the TCRdb table lists in-frame clones only, not all of them. The sample includes about 530,000 clones, 90% to 97% seen only once; the top ten take about 0.064%. Sequencing used naive CD4+ T cells sorted from blood. These receptor sequences come from a woman in her twenties or thirties in good health. Each CDR3 is given with its conserved first and last residue.

CDR3aa,v_gene,j_gene
CASSSDRYEQYF,TRBV28,TRBJ2-7
CASSLQNDGGYTF,TRBV5-1,TRBJ1-2
CASSLQGGIQETQYF,TRBV7-3,TRBJ2-5
CASSFGGQPQHF,TRBV27,TRBJ1-5
CAWSVHPYRQGRYPLSSYEQYF,TRBV30,TRBJ2-7
CASSQPGTAGYEQYF,TRBV4-1,TRBJ2-7
CASSLAPAGPMNTEAFF,TRBV7-6,TRBJ1-1
CASTISSGQNYGYTF,TRBV11-3,TRBJ1-2
CASSQETDYEQYF,TRBV14,TRBJ2-7
CASATGQGGEKLFF,TRBV4-2,TRBJ1-4
CASSESQAGAYEQYF,TRBV25-1,NA
CASSVLAKNIQYF,TRBV2,TRBJ2-4
CASGQPGQGVEEQYF,TRBV6-1,TRBJ2-7
CASSLSIRGTGRRGTEAFF,TRBV28,TRBJ1-1
CASRKTSGAYNEQFF,TRBV7-3,TRBJ2-1
CATSRDTSGSYEQYF,TRBV15,TRBJ2-7
CSVGGTVQALGYTF,TRBV29-1,TRBJ1-2
CASSLGPPDYNEQFF,TRBV11-2,TRBJ2-1
CASSELHNTEAFF,TRBV6-1,TRBJ1-1
CASSLTQGAIDEQYF,TRBV28,TRBJ2-7
CASSLLTVNTEAFF,TRBV5-5,TRBJ1-1
CASSWIVTGELFF,TRBV5-6,TRBJ2-2
CAILSGGGYTF,TRBV18,TRBJ1-2
CASLDRVGSSGANVLTF,TRBV28,TRBJ2-6
CASSLRGPAGSNTGELFF,TRBV11-2,TRBJ2-2
CASNMAGGPTGELFF,TRBV5-1,TRBJ2-2
CASSQVGQGTEAFF,TRBV5-1,TRBJ1-1
CASRPQQAANEKLFF,TRBV5-6,TRBJ1-4
CASSKAGGHEQYF,TRBV25-1,NA
CASSLSRLAGTTGELFF,TRBV28,TRBJ2-2
CASSLWDRVYEQYF,TRBV5-6,TRBJ2-7
CASSLRQPGSDGYTF,TRBV28,TRBJ1-2
CAISELADTDTQYF,TRBV10-3,TRBJ2-3
CASSRDAYEQYF,TRBV11-2,TRBJ2-7
CSVDGGETQYF,TRBV29-1,TRBJ2-5
CASSWEGTEAFF,TRBV5-6,TRBJ1-1
CASSFTGRANYGYTF,TRBV28,TRBJ1-2
CASSHGTGVRTEAFF,TRBV7-9,TRBJ1-1
CASSRQGDEQFF,TRBV6-5,TRBJ2-1
CASSLEVPGLAGGHFNEQFF,TRBV5-1,TRBJ2-1
CASSPPPGWGGNTIYF,TRBV7-2,TRBJ1-3
CASSEQASTEAFF,TRBV28,TRBJ1-1
CASRKNTRGTYEQYF,TRBV28,TRBJ2-7
CASSPGTGVLIRTIYF,TRBV5-1,TRBJ1-3
CSVEVMTREGMFF,TRBV29-1,TRBJ1-1
CASSPRYTTNEKLFF,TRBV27,TRBJ1-4
CAITEHGLDTEAFF,TRBV10-3,TRBJ1-1
CASSVRGRGFSDTQYF,TRBV9,TRBJ2-3
CASSLWSGGQSYEQYF,TRBV5-5,TRBJ2-7
CASSQVAGPTDTQYF,TRBV4-1,TRBJ2-3
CASSTAGQGDHEQYF,TRBV28,TRBJ2-7
CASSEWGTVNTEAFF,TRBV18,TRBJ1-1
CASSQGQSNEKLFF,TRBV28,TRBJ1-4
CASSPVGAADTQYF,TRBV18,TRBJ2-3
CATSRITGTGGVRNEQFF,TRBV15,TRBJ2-1
CASSQRRQGEGGYTF,TRBV7-9,TRBJ1-2
CASSRAYLQYF,TRBV28,TRBJ2-5
CASSLVQPPGYEQYF,TRBV28,TRBJ2-7